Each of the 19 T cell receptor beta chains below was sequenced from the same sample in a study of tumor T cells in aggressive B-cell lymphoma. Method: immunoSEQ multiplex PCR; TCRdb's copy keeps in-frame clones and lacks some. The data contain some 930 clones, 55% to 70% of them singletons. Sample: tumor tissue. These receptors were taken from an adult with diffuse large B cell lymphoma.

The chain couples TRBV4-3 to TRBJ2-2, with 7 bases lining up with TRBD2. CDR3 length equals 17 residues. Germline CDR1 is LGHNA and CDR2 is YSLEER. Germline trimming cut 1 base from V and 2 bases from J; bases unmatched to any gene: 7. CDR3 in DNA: TGCGCCAGCAGCCAAGGGGCTAGCGGACTAAACACCGGGGAGCTGTTTTTT. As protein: CASSQGASGLNTGELFF.

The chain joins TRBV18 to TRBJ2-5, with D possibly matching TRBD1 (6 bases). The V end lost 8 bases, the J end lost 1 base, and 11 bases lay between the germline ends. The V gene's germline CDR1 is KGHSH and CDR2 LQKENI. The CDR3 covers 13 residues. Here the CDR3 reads CASIRTAQETQYF. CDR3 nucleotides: TGTGCCAGCATTCGGACAGCCCAAGAGACCCAGTACTTC.

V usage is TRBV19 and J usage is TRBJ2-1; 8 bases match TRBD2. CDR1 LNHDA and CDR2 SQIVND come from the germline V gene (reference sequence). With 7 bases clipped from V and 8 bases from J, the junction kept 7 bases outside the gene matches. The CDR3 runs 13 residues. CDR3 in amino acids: CASKNGGAYEQFF. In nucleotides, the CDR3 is TGTGCCAGTAAAAACGGGGGGGCCTATGAGCAGTTCTTC.

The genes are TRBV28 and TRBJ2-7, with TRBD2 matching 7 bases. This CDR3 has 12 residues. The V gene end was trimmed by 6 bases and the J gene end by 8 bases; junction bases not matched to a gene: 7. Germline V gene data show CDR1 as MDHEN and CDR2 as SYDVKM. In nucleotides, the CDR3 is TGTGCCAGCAGCCCTACTAGCGACAAGCAGTACTTC. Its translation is CASSPTSDKQYF.

CDR3 DNA: TGTGCCAGCAGCTTAGGGCCGGGACAGGGTGCAACTAATGAAAAACTGTTTTTT. This sequence encodes CASSLGPGQGATNEKLFF. This rearrangement joins TRBV7-9 to TRBJ1-4, with TRBD1 identical over 9 bases. The CDR3 contains 18 residues. Germline CDR1 is SEHNR and CDR2 is FQNEAQ (reference sequence). V gave up 1 base and J gave up 0 bases; unmatched junction bases: 6.

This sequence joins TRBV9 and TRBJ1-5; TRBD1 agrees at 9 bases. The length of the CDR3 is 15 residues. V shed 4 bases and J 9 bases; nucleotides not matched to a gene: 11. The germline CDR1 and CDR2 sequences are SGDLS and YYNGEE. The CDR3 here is CASSRTGGEDRPQHF. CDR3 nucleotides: TGTGCCAGCAGCAGAACAGGGGGCGAAGATCGGCCCCAGCATTTT.

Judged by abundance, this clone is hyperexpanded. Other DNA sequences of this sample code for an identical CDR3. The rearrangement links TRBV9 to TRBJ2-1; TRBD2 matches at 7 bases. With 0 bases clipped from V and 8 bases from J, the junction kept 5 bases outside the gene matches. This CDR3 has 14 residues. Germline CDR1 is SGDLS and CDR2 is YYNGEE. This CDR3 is CASSVAGGWDEQFF. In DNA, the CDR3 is TGTGCCAGCAGCGTAGCGGGAGGTTGGGATGAGCAGTTCTTC.

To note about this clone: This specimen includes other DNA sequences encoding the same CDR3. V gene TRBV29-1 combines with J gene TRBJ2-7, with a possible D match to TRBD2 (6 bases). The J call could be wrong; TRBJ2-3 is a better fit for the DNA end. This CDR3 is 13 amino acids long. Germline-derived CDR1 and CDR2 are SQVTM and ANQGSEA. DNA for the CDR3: TGCAGCGTCGGAGGGACGGTTTCCTACGAGCAGTATTTT. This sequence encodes CSVGGTVSYEQYF.

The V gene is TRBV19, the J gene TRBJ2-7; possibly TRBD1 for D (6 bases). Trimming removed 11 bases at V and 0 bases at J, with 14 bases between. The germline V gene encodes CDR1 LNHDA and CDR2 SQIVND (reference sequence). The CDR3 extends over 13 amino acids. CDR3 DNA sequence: TGTGCCCCCAGGGCGGACAGCTCCTACGAGCAGTACTTC. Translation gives CAPRADSSYEQYF.

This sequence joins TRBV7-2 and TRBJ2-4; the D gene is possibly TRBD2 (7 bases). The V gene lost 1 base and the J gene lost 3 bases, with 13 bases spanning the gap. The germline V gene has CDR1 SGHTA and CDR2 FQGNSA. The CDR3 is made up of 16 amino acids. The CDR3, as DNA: TGTGCCAGCAGCTTAGAAGGGGGGGCCGGCAAAAACATTCAGTACTTC. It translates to CASSLEGGAGKNIQYF. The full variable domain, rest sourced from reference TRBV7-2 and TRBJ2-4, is GAGVSQSPSNKVTEKGKDVELRCDPISGHTALYWYRQSLGQGLEFLIYFQGNSAPDKSGLPSDRFSAERTGGSVSTLTIQRTQQEDSAVYLCASSLEGGAGKNIQYFGAGTRLSVL.

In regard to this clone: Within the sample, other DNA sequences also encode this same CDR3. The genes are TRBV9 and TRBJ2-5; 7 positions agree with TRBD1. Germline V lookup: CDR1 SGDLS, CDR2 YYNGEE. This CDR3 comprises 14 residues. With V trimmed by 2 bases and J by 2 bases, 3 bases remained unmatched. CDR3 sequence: CASSVGTVQETQYF. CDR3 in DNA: TGTGCCAGCAGCGTTGGGACAGTTCAAGAGACCCAGTACTTC.

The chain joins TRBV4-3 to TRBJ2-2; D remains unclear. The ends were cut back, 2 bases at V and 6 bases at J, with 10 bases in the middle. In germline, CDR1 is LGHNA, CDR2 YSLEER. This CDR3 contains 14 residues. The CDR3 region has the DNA TGCGCCAGCAGCCAAATCTTCGTCCCCGGGGAGCTGTTTTTT. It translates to CASSQIFVPGELFF.

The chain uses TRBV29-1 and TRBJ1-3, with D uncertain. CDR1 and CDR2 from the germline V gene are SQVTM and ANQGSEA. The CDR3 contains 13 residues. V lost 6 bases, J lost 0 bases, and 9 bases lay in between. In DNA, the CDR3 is TGCAGCGTACGGGTGCACTCTGGAAACACCATATATTTT. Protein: CSVRVHSGNTIYF.

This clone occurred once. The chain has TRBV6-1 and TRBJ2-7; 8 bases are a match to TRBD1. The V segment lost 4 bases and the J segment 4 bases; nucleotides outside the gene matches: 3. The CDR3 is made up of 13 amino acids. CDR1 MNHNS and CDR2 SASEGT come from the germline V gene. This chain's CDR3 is CASSGTGWYEQYF. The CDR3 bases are TGTGCCAGCAGTGGGACAGGGTGGTACGAGCAGTACTTC.

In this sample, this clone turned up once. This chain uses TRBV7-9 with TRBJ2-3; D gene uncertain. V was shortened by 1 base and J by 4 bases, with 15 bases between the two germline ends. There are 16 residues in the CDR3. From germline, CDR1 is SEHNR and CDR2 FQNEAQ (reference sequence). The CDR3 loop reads CASSLGVSHYADTQYF. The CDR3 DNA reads TGTGCCAGCAGCTTAGGCGTCTCGCATTACGCAGATACGCAGTATTTT.

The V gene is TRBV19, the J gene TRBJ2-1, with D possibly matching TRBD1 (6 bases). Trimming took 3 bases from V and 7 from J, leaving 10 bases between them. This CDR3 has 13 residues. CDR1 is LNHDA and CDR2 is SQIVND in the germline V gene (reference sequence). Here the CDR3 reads CASSMSRGNEQFF. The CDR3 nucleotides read TGTGCCAGTAGTATGTCCAGGGGAAATGAGCAGTTCTTC.

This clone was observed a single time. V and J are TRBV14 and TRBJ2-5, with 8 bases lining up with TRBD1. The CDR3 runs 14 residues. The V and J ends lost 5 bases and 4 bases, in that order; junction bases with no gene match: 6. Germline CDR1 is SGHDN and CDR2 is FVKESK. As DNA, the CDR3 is TGTGCCAGCAGCATATCAGGGGGCTCAGAGACCCAGTACTTC. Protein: CASSISGGSETQYF. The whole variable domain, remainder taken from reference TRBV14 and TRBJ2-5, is EAGVTQFPSHSVIEKGQTVTLRCDPISGHDNLYWYRRVMGKEIKFLLHFVKESKQDESGMPNNRFLAERTGGTYSTLKVQPAELEDSGVYFCASSISGGSETQYFGPGTRLLVL.

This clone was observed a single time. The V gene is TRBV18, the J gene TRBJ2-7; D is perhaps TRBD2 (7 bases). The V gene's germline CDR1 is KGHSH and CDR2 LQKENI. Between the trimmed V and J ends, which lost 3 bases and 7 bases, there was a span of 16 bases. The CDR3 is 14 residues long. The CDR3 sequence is CASSPAGAPGEQYF. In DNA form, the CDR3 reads TGTGCCAGCTCACCGGCGGGGGCCCCGGGAGAGCAGTACTTC. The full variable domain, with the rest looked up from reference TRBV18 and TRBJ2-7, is NAGVMQNPRHLVRRRGQEARLRCSPMKGHSHVYWYRQLPEEGLKFMVYLQKENIIDESGMPKERFSAEFPKEGPSILRIQQVVRGDSAAYFCASSPAGAPGEQYFGPGTRLTVT.

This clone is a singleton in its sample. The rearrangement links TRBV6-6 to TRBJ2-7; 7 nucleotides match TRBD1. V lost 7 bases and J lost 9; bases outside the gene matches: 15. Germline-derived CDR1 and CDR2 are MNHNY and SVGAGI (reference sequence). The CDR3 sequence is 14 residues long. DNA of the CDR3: TGTGCCAGCACTCAGGGGGTGGGCCTGACGGGGCAGTACTTC. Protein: CASTQGVGLTGQYF.